One and the same sample provided the 30 T cell receptor beta chains below, sequenced in a study of blood T cells in healthy people across ages. The use of a sample-barcoded 5' primer and a J-beta primer mix characterized a second PCR of roughly 7 to 11 cycles. TCRdb ran MiXCR on the 5' RACE reads and lists one entry per CDR3 protein. The sample records about 1.7 million distinct CDR3 sequences, roughly 27% being singletons. Sample: blood. These receptors all come from a woman aged 30 to 39 in good health.

There are a few counts of this clonotype. This chain uses TRBV11-2 with TRBJ1-5; D uncertain. Deletions cut 2 bases from V and 1 base from J, with 9 bases between. CDR1 SGHAT and CDR2 FQNNGV come from the germline V gene. The CDR3 has 15 amino acids. CDR3 nucleotide sequence: TGTGCCAGCAGCTTATTCGCGGACAGCAATCAGCCCCAGCATTTT. This encodes CASSLFADSNQPQHF.

Comments on this clonotype: Its ends do not fully match the called genes, so a read error is possible. The chain employs TRBV28 and TRBJ1-1; the D gene is possibly TRBD1 (5 bases). Germline lookup yields CDR1 MDHEN and CDR2 SYDVKM. The CDR3 covers 15 residues. CDR3 protein: CASSPSGALNTKAFF. The CDR3 nucleotides read TGTGCCAGCAGTCCCTCCGGGGCATTGAACACTAAAGCTTTCTTT.

This clonotype has ten or more counts. CDR3 loop: CASSAQGIYDNEQFF. The CDR3 DNA sequence: TGCGCCAGCAGCGCACAGGGGATTTACGACAATGAGCAGTTCTTC. The chain combines TRBV10-2 with TRBJ2-1; the match to TRBD1 covers 7 bases. CDR3 size: 15 residues. The germline gives CDR1 WSHSY, CDR2 SAAADI. V lost 6 bases to trimming and J lost 5 bases; unmatched junction nucleotides: 10.

The CDR3 region is CASSPPPGHRQQFF. CDR3 nucleotide sequence: TGTGCCAGCAGCCCCCCCCCTGGACATCGTCAGCAGTTCTTC. This chain connects TRBV7-2 to TRBJ2-1; TRBD1 is a possible D gene (5 bases). V was clipped by 5 bases and J by 11 bases, with 19 bases between them. This CDR3 region has 14 residues. The germline gives CDR1 SGHTA, CDR2 FQGNSA.

This clonotype has a count of ten or more. This chain joins TRBV5-6 and TRBJ2-3; D is uncertain. Germline CDR1 and CDR2: SGHDT and YYEEEE. V was shortened by 0 bases and J by 2 bases, with 4 bases between the two germline ends. CDR3 length equals 13 residues. The CDR3: CASSLDVTDTQYF. In nucleotides, the CDR3 is TGTGCCAGCAGCTTGGACGTCACAGATACGCAGTATTTT. The variable domain in full, completed from reference TRBV5-6 and TRBJ2-3, reads DAGVTQSPTHLIKTRGQQVTLRCSPKSGHDTVSWYQQALGQGPQFIFQYYEEEERQRGNFPDRFSGHQFPNYSSELNVNALLLGDSALYLCASSLDVTDTQYFGPGTRLTVL.

The gene calls are TRBV2 and TRBJ2-2, with 11 positions matching TRBD1. The CDR3 covers 14 residues. Germline V gives CDR1 SNHLY, CDR2 FYNNEI. V lost 11 bases, J lost 5 bases, and 7 bases stayed unmatched. The CDR3 DNA reads TGTGCCGGCTCCGGGACAGGGGGAACCGGGGAGCTGTTTTTT. The encoded protein is CAGSGTGGTGELFF.

The chain combines TRBV20-1 with TRBJ2-3; TRBD2 agrees at 7 bases. Looked up from germline, CDR1 is DFQATT and CDR2 is SNEGSKA (reference sequence). There are 15 residues in the CDR3. V trimming: 2 bases; J trimming: 2 bases; junction bases outside the gene matches: 7. For the CDR3, the DNA is TGCAGTGCTAGATCCAGAGGGACTATCACAGATACGCAGTATTTT. It is translated as CSARSRGTITDTQYF.

The chain combines TRBV2 with TRBJ2-4; D not resolved. Germline-derived CDR1 and CDR2 are SNHLY and FYNNEI. V lost 7 bases and J 0 bases, leaving 13 bases between the germline ends. The CDR3 totals 15 residues. The CDR3 bases are TGTGCCAGCACCAAGGGTATACTAGCCAAAAACATTCAGTACTTC. Encoded protein: CASTKGILAKNIQYF.

This chain links TRBV27 with TRBJ1-5; the match to TRBD1 covers 11 bases. This CDR3 has 17 residues. Unmatched junction bases numbered 8, after V lost 3 bases and J lost 4 bases. CDR1 is MNHEY, CDR2 SMNVEV, per germline (reference sequence). CDR3 nucleotide sequence: TGTGCCAGCAGTTTTTGGGGGACAGGGGGTCTTAATCAGCCCCAGCATTTT. The encoded protein is CASSFWGTGGLNQPQHF.

This clonotype occurred a few times. The CDR3: CASSLGLGLYEQYF. The CDR3 coding sequence is TGTGCCAGCAGCTTAGGTCTAGGCCTTTACGAGCAGTACTTC. The chain employs TRBV11-2 and TRBJ2-7; D gene uncertain. V was clipped by 1 base and J by 4 bases, with 11 bases between them. This CDR3 has 14 amino acids. CDR1 and CDR2 from the germline V gene are SGHAT and FQNNGV.

The genes are TRBV2 and TRBJ1-3, with D hard to call. The CDR3 is made up of 16 amino acids. The ends were cut back, 2 bases at V and 0 bases at J, with 11 bases in the middle. In germline, CDR1 is SNHLY, CDR2 FYNNEI. CDR3 sequence (DNA): TGTGCCAGCAGTGAACAAGGCGTCTACTCTGGAAACACCATATATTTT. It translates to CASSEQGVYSGNTIYF.

This clonotype was found a few times. This chain joins TRBV10-1 and TRBJ2-1; TRBD2 agrees at 9 bases. V gave up 3 bases and J gave up 4 bases; unmatched junction bases: 10. Germline V CDR1 and CDR2: WNHNN, SYGVQD (reference sequence). The CDR3 runs to 17 residues. CDR3 protein: CASSDRSSGGLYNEQFF. CDR3 coding DNA: TGCGCCAGCAGTGATCGAAGTAGCGGGGGACTATACAATGAGCAGTTCTTC.

This clonotype was observed a single time. This may be a read error: a much more frequent sequence differs by one nucleotide. The chain employs TRBV5-5 and TRBJ2-1; perhaps TRBD1 as D (6 bases). With 2 bases removed from V and 9 bases from J, the gap between germline ends came to 15 bases. The germline CDR1 and CDR2 sequences are SGHKS and YYEKEE (reference sequence). This CDR3 spans 14 amino acids. CDR3 DNA: TGTGCCAGCAGCTTTCGGGACACGGGGCGTGAGCAGTTCTTC. Translating gives CASSFRDTGREQFF.

This clonotype was seen many times. The chain couples TRBV28 to TRBJ1-2, with TRBD1 matching 9 bases. The CDR3 length is 14 residues. The germline V gene has CDR1 MDHEN and CDR2 SYDVKM. V trimming: 6 bases; J trimming: 4 bases; junction bases outside the gene matches: 6. Here the CDR3 DNA reads TGTGCCAGCAGCATGGGACAGGGAGGCTATGGCTACACCTTC. This gives the protein CASSMGQGGYGYTF.

The rearrangement links TRBV14 to TRBJ2-1, with 10 bases identical to TRBD2. Germline-derived CDR1 and CDR2 are SGHDN and FVKESK. The CDR3 is 16 amino acids. Germline trimming cut 2 bases from V and 5 bases from J; bases unmatched to any gene: 6. The DNA for the CDR3 is TGTGCCAGCAGCCAAAGGACACTAGCGGGGAACAATGAGCAGTTCTTC. Protein sequence: CASSQRTLAGNNEQFF.

The chain recombines TRBV5-1 with TRBJ1-4; 8 nucleotides agree with TRBD1. Germline V lookup: CDR1 SGHRS, CDR2 YFSETQ. The CDR3 length is 16 residues. The trim removed 7 bases at V and 8 bases at J, leaving 16 bases unmatched. The chain's CDR3 is CASGDPRGQAREKLFF. In DNA, the CDR3 is TGCGCCAGCGGAGACCCACGGGGACAGGCAAGGGAAAAACTGTTTTTT.

This clonotype appeared a few times. The CDR3 protein is CASSEYRDSSYEQYF. In nucleotides, the CDR3 is TGTGCCAGCAGCGAATACCGGGACTCGTCCTACGAGCAGTACTTC. The chain carries TRBV9 and TRBJ2-7; D might be TRBD2 (6 bases). The CDR3 has 15 residues. Trimming cost V 3 bases and J 1 base, with 14 bases left between them. CDR1 is SGDLS, CDR2 YYNGEE, per germline.

Remarks on this clonotype: A read error may be the cause here, since a much bigger clone is one base away. This chain joins TRBV20-1 and TRBJ2-7; D unclear. Germline V gene sequence: CDR1 DFQATT, CDR2 SNEGSKA (reference sequence). The V gene lost 5 bases and the J gene lost 2 bases, with 13 bases spanning the gap. The CDR3 is 13 residues long. CDR3 in amino acids: CSASDFTTYEQYF. The CDR3 nucleotides read TGCAGTGCTTCCGATTTTACCACCTACGAGCAGTACTTC.

In its sample, this clonotype was seen a few times. The J gene is TRBJ2-3, the V gene TRBV28, with D tentatively TRBD2 (6 bases). This CDR3 region has 14 residues. The V end lost 4 bases, the J end lost 4 bases, and 12 bases lay between the germline ends. Germline values: CDR1 MDHEN, CDR2 SYDVKM. CDR3 loop: CASSSLTRSDTQYF. The CDR3 region has the DNA TGTGCCAGCAGTTCCTTGACTAGATCAGATACGCAGTATTTT.

In its sample, this clonotype was seen many times. The chain recombines TRBV4-1 with TRBJ2-7; 7 bases are a match to TRBD2. Trimming cost V 5 bases and J 0 bases; bases outside gene matches: 10. The CDR3 spans 16 residues. The germline CDR1 and CDR2 sequences are MGHRA and YSYEKL. CDR3 in DNA: TGCGCCAGCAGCTCCAGCGTCACGGGGGGCTCCTACGAGCAGTACTTC. This encodes CASSSSVTGGSYEQYF.

The J gene is TRBJ2-1, the V gene TRBV20-1, with TRBD2 matching 10 bases. Per germline, CDR1 DFQATT and CDR2 SNEGSKA (reference sequence). Trimming removed 5 bases from V and 1 base from J; junction bases left unmatched: 5. The CDR3 sequence is 15 residues long. The DNA of the CDR3 is TGCAGTGCTGGAAAAGCGGGAGGGTCCTACAATGAGCAGTTCTTC. As protein: CSAGKAGGSYNEQFF.

This sequence joins TRBV5-1 and TRBJ2-2; D uncertain. Germline V gene sequence: CDR1 SGHRS, CDR2 YFSETQ. V dropped 7 bases and J dropped 0 bases, with 13 bases sitting between them. The CDR3 has 15 amino acids. Here the CDR3 reads CASRQRGANTGELFF. The CDR3 DNA reads as TGCGCCAGCCGGCAGCGCGGCGCGAACACCGGGGAGCTGTTTTTT.

This clonotype was counted ten times or more. V usage is TRBV11-1 and J usage is TRBJ2-7, with TRBD1 matching 7 bases. The length of the CDR3 is 15 residues. J was trimmed by 2 bases and V by 2 bases; bases with no gene match: 6. In germline, CDR1 is SGHAT, CDR2 FQDESV (reference sequence). The CDR3 here is CASSLPRGRAYEQYF. CDR3 in DNA: TGTGCCAGCAGCTTACCGAGGGGGCGCGCCTACGAGCAGTACTTC.

This clonotype has just a few counts. V and J are TRBV7-2 and TRBJ1-5; D not certain. This CDR3 spans 15 amino acids. Deletions cut 1 base from V and 0 bases from J, with 7 bases between. Germline V gives CDR1 SGHTA, CDR2 FQGNSA. Written as DNA, the CDR3 is TGTGCCAGCAGCTTAGGTCCCCCTAGCAATCAGCCCCAGCATTTT. Translating gives CASSLGPPSNQPQHF. Combining the CDR3 with reference TRBV7-2 and TRBJ1-5 gives the whole variable domain GAGVSQSPSNKVTEKGKDVELRCDPISGHTALYWYRQSLGQGLEFLIYFQGNSAPDKSGLPSDRFSAERTGGSVSTLTIQRTQQEDSAVYLCASSLGPPSNQPQHFGDGTRLSIL.

Ten or more counts support this clonotype. The rearrangement uses TRBV6-5 and TRBJ2-7; D gene ambiguous. The germline V and J ends were trimmed by 10 bases and 0 bases, with 13 bases remaining between them. Germline CDR1 MNHEY, CDR2 SVGAGI. The CDR3 has 13 amino acids. In nucleotides, the CDR3 is TGTGCCACCGCTTGGCGGAACTCCTACGAGCAGTACTTC. It translates to CATAWRNSYEQYF.

This clonotype was detected only a few times. The chain joins TRBV3-1 to TRBJ1-4, with TRBD1 matching over 8 bases. Germline V gives CDR1 LGHDT, CDR2 YNNKEL (reference sequence). Unmatched junction bases numbered 12, after V lost 3 bases and J lost 6 bases. The CDR3 extends over 17 amino acids. CDR3: CASSQPDRVEGDEKLFF. CDR3 in DNA: TGTGCCAGCAGCCAGCCGGACAGGGTTGAAGGCGATGAAAAACTGTTTTTT.

This clonotype appeared once. The chain uses TRBV7-3 and TRBJ2-2, with D unresolved. V lost 1 base, J lost 7 bases, and 10 bases lay in between. CDR3 length: 14 residues. In germline, CDR1 is SGHTA, CDR2 FQGTGA. Written as DNA, the CDR3 is TGTGCCAGCAGCTTAATTAGTGCCGGCGGGGAGCTGTTTTTT. It encodes CASSLISAGGELFF. Looking up the rest from reference TRBV7-3 and TRBJ2-2 gives the full variable domain: GAGVSQTPSNKVTEKGKYVELRCDPISGHTALYWYRQSLGQGPEFLIYFQGTGAADDSGLPNDRFFAVRPEGSVSTLKIQRTERGDSAVYLCASSLISAGGELFFGEGSRLTVL.

The J gene is TRBJ1-5, the V gene TRBV2; 7 bases map to TRBD1. This CDR3 has 14 amino acids. Unmatched junction bases numbered 8, after V lost 6 bases and J lost 6 bases. Germline CDR1 reads SNHLY; CDR2 reads FYNNEI. CDR3 coding DNA: TGTGCCAGCAGCCAGGGGGGCCTCTTTCAGCCCCAGCATTTT. It is translated as CASSQGGLFQPQHF.

This clonotype was seen a few times. The gene calls are TRBV18 and TRBJ1-1, with 7 bases aligning to TRBD1. V trimming: 3 bases; J trimming: 2 bases; junction bases outside the gene matches: 6. Germline lookup yields CDR1 KGHSH and CDR2 LQKENI. The CDR3 contains 15 residues. The CDR3 here is CASSPGQAPNTEAFF. For the CDR3, the DNA is TGTGCCAGCTCACCCGGACAGGCGCCAAACACTGAAGCTTTCTTT.

This clonotype was found a few times. J is TRBJ2-7 and V is TRBV20-1, with 8 bases fitting TRBD2. The germline V gene has CDR1 DFQATT and CDR2 SNEGSKA (reference sequence). This CDR3 comprises 13 residues. J was trimmed by 0 bases and V by 6 bases; bases with no gene match: 4. The CDR3 protein is CSAKTSDSYEQYF. The CDR3 region has the DNA TGCAGTGCGAAGACTAGCGACTCCTACGAGCAGTACTTC.